Listed below are T cell receptor beta chains from one sample, sequenced in a study of shared clonotypes between healthy human individuals. Generated by immunoSEQ multiplex PCR, the TCRdb table keeps only in-frame clones and is missing some. This sample yields hundreds of thousands of clones, of which about 95% are seen a single time; around 0.1% belongs to the top ten. The specimen sequenced was naive CD8+ T cells sorted from blood. Source of these receptors: a woman aged 25-40 years in good health. Both conserved end residues are part of each CDR3. The order of the fields is V gene, J gene, clone size, D gene, CDR3 protein, CDR3 DNA. D genes are given only for firm matches. Clone sizes are given selectively: once, few, many, or a class where the clone is expanded.

v_gene: TRBV5-5
j_gene: TRBJ2-7
abundance: .
d_gene: TRBD1
CDR3aa: CASGLDRAYEQYF
CDR3nt: TGTGCCAGCGGCTTAGACAGGGCCTACGAGCAGTACTTC

v_gene: TRBV15
j_gene: TRBJ2-1
abundance: once
d_gene: TRBD2
CDR3aa: CATSRDPLAGLHNEQFF
CDR3nt: TGTGCCACCAGCAGAGATCCCCTAGCGGGACTCCACAATGAGCAGTTCTTC

v_gene: TRBV28
j_gene: TRBJ1-2
abundance: .
d_gene: .
CDR3aa: CASSTDWNYGYTF
CDR3nt: TGTGCCAGCAGTACTGACTGGAACTATGGCTACACCTTC

v_gene: TRBV7-9
j_gene: TRBJ2-7
abundance: .
d_gene: .
CDR3aa: CASSPPTRGPYEQYF
CDR3nt: TGTGCCAGCAGCCCCCCCACAAGGGGCCCCTACGAGCAGTACTTC

v_gene: TRBV29-1
j_gene: TRBJ2-1
abundance: .
d_gene: .
CDR3aa: CSVVSNEQFF
CDR3nt: TGCAGCGTAGTAAGCAATGAGCAGTTCTTC

v_gene: TRBV4-1
j_gene: TRBJ2-7
abundance: few
d_gene: TRBD2
CDR3aa: CASSQDIAGEYEQYF
CDR3nt: TGCGCCAGCAGCCAAGACATAGCGGGAGAATACGAGCAGTACTTC

v_gene: TRBV6-5
j_gene: TRBJ2-5
abundance: .
d_gene: TRBD1
CDR3aa: CASSYLGTGGETQYF
CDR3nt: TGTGCCAGCAGTTACTTGGGGACAGGTGGGGAGACCCAGTACTTC

v_gene: TRBV6-5
j_gene: TRBJ1-2
abundance: .
d_gene: TRBD1
CDR3aa: CASSSGGSYGYTF
CDR3nt: TGTGCCAGCAGCTCAGGGGGCAGCTATGGCTACACCTTC

v_gene: TRBV4-1
j_gene: TRBJ2-5
abundance: .
d_gene: .
CDR3aa: CASSRDLEETQYF
CDR3nt: TGCGCCAGCAGCCGAGACCTGGAAGAGACCCAGTACTTC

v_gene: TRBV2
j_gene: TRBJ1-3
abundance: .
d_gene: .
CDR3aa: CASSDRGLGGNTIYF
CDR3nt: TGTGCCAGCAGCGACCGGGGATTAGGGGGAAACACCATATATTTT

v_gene: TRBV19
j_gene: TRBJ2-7
abundance: .
d_gene: .
CDR3aa: CASSIDSTYEQYF
CDR3nt: TGTGCCAGTAGTATCGACTCTACCTACGAGCAGTACTTC

v_gene: TRBV27
j_gene: TRBJ2-4
abundance: .
d_gene: .
CDR3aa: CASSLSGLAEGAKNIQYF
CDR3nt: TGTGCCAGCAGTTTATCGGGGTTAGCGGAGGGAGCCAAAAACATTCAGTACTTC

v_gene: TRBV5-1
j_gene: TRBJ2-6
abundance: .
d_gene: .
CDR3aa: CASSLDPTGILSGANVLTF
CDR3nt: TGCGCCAGCAGCTTGGACCCAACAGGGATACTCTCTGGGGCCAACGTCCTGACTTTC

v_gene: TRBV2
j_gene: TRBJ1-2
abundance: .
d_gene: .
CDR3aa: CASSEAIYGYTF
CDR3nt: TGTGCCAGCAGTGAAGCGATCTATGGCTACACCTTC

v_gene: TRBV6-5
j_gene: TRBJ1-1
abundance: .
d_gene: .
CDR3aa: CASTQVPNTEAFF
CDR3nt: TGTGCCAGCACCCAGGTCCCGAACACTGAAGCTTTCTTT

v_gene: TRBV6-5
j_gene: TRBJ1-1
abundance: .
d_gene: .
CDR3aa: CASRATGPADEAFF
CDR3nt: TGTGCCAGCAGGGCAACAGGGCCCGCCGATGAAGCTTTCTTT

v_gene: TRBV6-5
j_gene: TRBJ2-7
abundance: .
d_gene: TRBD1
CDR3aa: CASSYKGQGLYEQYF
CDR3nt: TGTGCCAGCAGTTACAAGGGACAGGGTCTCTACGAGCAGTACTTC

v_gene: TRBV7-2
j_gene: TRBJ2-7
abundance: .
d_gene: .
CDR3aa: CASSPGTIRPSYEQYF
CDR3nt: TGTGCCAGCAGCCCAGGGACCATCCGCCCCTCCTACGAGCAGTACTTC

v_gene: TRBV28
j_gene: TRBJ2-5
abundance: .
d_gene: TRBD2
CDR3aa: CASSFWETGTSGRETQYF
CDR3nt: TGTGCCAGCAGTTTTTGGGAGACCGGGACTAGCGGGAGAGAGACCCAGTACTTC

v_gene: TRBV7-6
j_gene: TRBJ2-7
abundance: .
d_gene: TRBD2
CDR3aa: CASSPPLGPGGEQYF
CDR3nt: TGTGCCAGCAGCCCCCCCCTTGGGCCGGGGGGGGAGCAGTACTTC

v_gene: TRBV16
j_gene: TRBJ2-2
abundance: .
d_gene: TRBD1
CDR3aa: CASSQPPGQGAPGFGTGELFF
CDR3nt: TGTGCCAGCAGCCAGCCTCCGGGACAGGGGGCCCCCGGGTTCGGCACCGGGGAGCTGTTTTTT

v_gene: TRBV13
j_gene: TRBJ1-2
abundance: .
d_gene: .
CDR3aa: CASSRGQDGYTF
CDR3nt: TGTGCCAGCAGTCGGGGCCAGGACGGCTACACCTTC

v_gene: TRBV28
j_gene: TRBJ2-1
abundance: .
d_gene: .
CDR3aa: CASSSHRDISSNEQFF
CDR3nt: TGTGCCAGCAGTTCCCACAGGGACATAAGTTCGAATGAGCAGTTCTTC

v_gene: TRBV28
j_gene: TRBJ2-7
abundance: .
d_gene: TRBD1
CDR3aa: CASSLVSWTGNEQYF
CDR3nt: TGTGCCAGCAGTTTAGTCTCATGGACAGGGAACGAGCAGTACTTC

v_gene: TRBV28
j_gene: TRBJ2-6
abundance: .
d_gene: .
CDR3aa: CASTYVASGANVLTF
CDR3nt: TGTGCCAGCACCTATGTGGCGTCTGGGGCCAACGTCCTGACTTTC

v_gene: TRBV11-2
j_gene: TRBJ2-3
abundance: .
d_gene: TRBD1
CDR3aa: CASRERTGGTDTQYF
CDR3nt: TGTGCCAGCAGGGAACGGACAGGTGGCACAGATACGCAGTATTTT

v_gene: TRBV19
j_gene: TRBJ2-7
abundance: .
d_gene: .
CDR3aa: CASSIVAGALFDEQYF
CDR3nt: TGTGCCAGTAGTATAGTGGCAGGGGCCCTATTCGACGAGCAGTACTTC

v_gene: TRBV4-1
j_gene: TRBJ1-1
abundance: .
d_gene: .
CDR3aa: CASSQASAGIGYPEAFF
CDR3nt: TGCGCCAGCAGCCAAGCATCCGCGGGCATAGGCTACCCTGAAGCTTTCTTT

v_gene: TRBV5-1
j_gene: TRBJ2-5
abundance: .
d_gene: TRBD2
CDR3aa: CASPAHTWTSGIKTQYF
CDR3nt: TGCGCCAGCCCCGCCCACACATGGACTAGCGGGATAAAGACCCAGTACTTC

v_gene: TRBV27
j_gene: TRBJ1-5
abundance: .
d_gene: TRBD1
CDR3aa: CASSPQGYSNQPQHF
CDR3nt: TGTGCCAGCAGCCCACAGGGGTATAGCAATCAGCCCCAGCATTTT

v_gene: TRBV28
j_gene: TRBJ2-5
abundance: once
d_gene: .
CDR3aa: CASSLSVGISQETQYF
CDR3nt: TGTGCCAGCAGTTTGAGTGTTGGAATCTCCCAAGAGACCCAGTACTTC

v_gene: TRBV27
j_gene: TRBJ1-2
abundance: .
d_gene: .
CDR3aa: CASSLSKMGGGYTF
CDR3nt: TGTGCCAGCAGTTTATCTAAGATGGGTGGTGGCTACACCTTC

v_gene: TRBV28
j_gene: TRBJ2-3
abundance: once
d_gene: TRBD2
CDR3aa: CASSSGLAGADTQYF
CDR3nt: TGTGCCAGCAGTTCGGGACTAGCGGGAGCTGATACGCAGTATTTT

v_gene: TRBV4-1
j_gene: TRBJ2-3
abundance: .
d_gene: TRBD2
CDR3aa: CASSQDRSGRRDTQYF
CDR3nt: TGCGCCAGCAGCCAAGATAGGAGCGGGAGACGCGATACGCAGTATTTT

v_gene: TRBV15
j_gene: TRBJ2-7
abundance: .
d_gene: .
CDR3aa: CATSGGTGGAYEQYF
CDR3nt: TGTGCCACCAGCGGGGGGACCGGGGGTGCCTACGAGCAGTACTTC

v_gene: TRBV2
j_gene: TRBJ2-7
abundance: .
d_gene: .
CDR3aa: CASRGSSYEQYF
CDR3nt: TGTGCCAGCAGGGGCAGCTCCTACGAGCAGTACTTC

v_gene: TRBV5-1
j_gene: TRBJ2-7
abundance: .
d_gene: .
CDR3aa: CASSLEPDLAYEQYF
CDR3nt: TGCGCCAGCAGCTTGGAACCAGACCTAGCCTACGAGCAGTACTTC

v_gene: TRBV7-9
j_gene: TRBJ2-1
abundance: .
d_gene: TRBD1
CDR3aa: CASSLGQGLEQFF
CDR3nt: TGTGCCAGCAGCCTCGGACAGGGTTTGGAGCAGTTCTTC

v_gene: TRBV27
j_gene: TRBJ1-1
abundance: .
d_gene: .
CDR3aa: CASAPLRHGNTEAFF
CDR3nt: TGTGCCAGCGCCCCTCTCCGGCACGGGAACACTGAAGCTTTCTTT

v_gene: TRBV29-1
j_gene: TRBJ2-1
abundance: .
d_gene: TRBD2
CDR3aa: CSVDAFAGGRPFQFF
CDR3nt: TGCAGCGTTGATGCGTTTGCGGGAGGCCGCCCTTTTCAGTTCTTC

v_gene: TRBV5-4
j_gene: TRBJ2-1
abundance: .
d_gene: .
CDR3aa: CASSLDGSPPYNEQFF
CDR3nt: TGTGCCAGCAGCTTGGATGGGAGTCCCCCTTACAATGAGCAGTTCTTC

v_gene: TRBV15
j_gene: TRBJ2-7
abundance: .
d_gene: .
CDR3aa: CATSTRLGRPYEQYF
CDR3nt: TGTGCCACCAGCACCCGTTTGGGGCGTCCATACGAGCAGTACTTC

v_gene: TRBV5-6
j_gene: TRBJ1-2
abundance: .
d_gene: .
CDR3aa: CASSYGVSRAFGNYGYTF
CDR3nt: TGTGCCAGCAGCTACGGGGTCAGTCGGGCATTTGGTAACTATGGCTACACCTTC

v_gene: TRBV27
j_gene: TRBJ2-7
abundance: .
d_gene: TRBD2
CDR3aa: CASSLIFTSGHYEQYF
CDR3nt: TGTGCCAGCAGTTTAATTTTTACTAGCGGGCACTACGAGCAGTACTTC

v_gene: TRBV27
j_gene: TRBJ1-2
abundance: .
d_gene: TRBD1
CDR3aa: CASTTGGSGYTF
CDR3nt: TGTGCCAGCACAACAGGGGGCTCTGGCTACACCTTC

v_gene: TRBV10-1
j_gene: TRBJ2-1
abundance: .
d_gene: .
CDR3aa: CASSEPGSSYNEQFF
CDR3nt: TGCGCCAGCAGTGAACCAGGGAGCTCCTACAATGAGCAGTTCTTC

v_gene: TRBV28
j_gene: TRBJ1-1
abundance: .
d_gene: .
CDR3aa: CASSYRAFGTEAFF
CDR3nt: TGTGCCAGCAGCTACAGGGCTTTCGGCACTGAAGCTTTCTTT

v_gene: TRBV29-1
j_gene: TRBJ2-1
abundance: .
d_gene: TRBD2
CDR3aa: CSVEVVEPRDYHYNEQFF
CDR3nt: TGCAGCGTTGAAGTCGTCGAACCTCGGGACTATCACTACAATGAGCAGTTCTTC

v_gene: TRBV4-1
j_gene: TRBJ2-7
abundance: .
d_gene: .
CDR3aa: CASSKRGGPYEQYF
CDR3nt: TGCGCCAGCAGCAAAAGGGGGGGGCCCTACGAGCAGTACTTC

v_gene: TRBV10-2
j_gene: TRBJ2-5
abundance: .
d_gene: .
CDR3aa: CASSDFRSETQYF
CDR3nt: TGCGCCAGCAGTGACTTCCGTTCGGAGACCCAGTACTTC

v_gene: TRBV19
j_gene: TRBJ1-2
abundance: .
d_gene: TRBD1
CDR3aa: CASNYSRDRRYGYTF
CDR3nt: TGTGCCAGTAACTACTCCCGGGACAGGCGCTATGGCTACACCTTC

v_gene: TRBV4-1
j_gene: TRBJ1-2
abundance: .
d_gene: .
CDR3aa: CASSPAEGDGYTF
CDR3nt: TGCGCCAGCAGCCCGGCCGAGGGGGATGGCTACACCTTC

v_gene: TRBV4-1
j_gene: TRBJ2-1
abundance: .
d_gene: TRBD2
CDR3aa: CASSQTSGSVYEQFF
CDR3nt: TGCGCCAGCAGCCAAACTAGCGGGAGTGTCTATGAGCAGTTCTTC

v_gene: TRBV9
j_gene: TRBJ2-7
abundance: .
d_gene: TRBD2
CDR3aa: CASSFSSGSAYEQYF
CDR3nt: TGTGCCAGCAGCTTTTCTAGCGGGAGTGCTTACGAGCAGTACTTC

v_gene: TRBV5-6
j_gene: TRBJ2-7
abundance: .
d_gene: .
CDR3aa: CASSFRVYYEQYF
CDR3nt: TGTGCCAGCAGCTTCCGGGTCTACTACGAGCAGTACTTC

v_gene: TRBV15
j_gene: TRBJ1-1
abundance: .
d_gene: TRBD1
CDR3aa: CATSFSEGAGTEAFF
CDR3nt: TGTGCCACCAGTTTCTCCGAGGGGGCCGGTACTGAAGCTTTCTTT

v_gene: TRBV5-6
j_gene: TRBJ2-6
abundance: .
d_gene: .
CDR3aa: CASSLSGVSGANVLTF
CDR3nt: TGTGCCAGCAGCTTATCAGGGGTGTCTGGGGCCAACGTCCTGACTTTC

v_gene: TRBV5-1
j_gene: TRBJ2-7
abundance: .
d_gene: .
CDR3aa: CASSFPGAEQYF
CDR3nt: TGCGCCAGCAGCTTCCCCGGGGCCGAGCAGTACTTC